This T cell receptor (beta chain) derives from a study of blood T cells in healthy people across ages. Primed by a sample-barcoded 5' primer and a J-beta primer mix, a second PCR proceeded for 7 to 11 cycles. TCRdb analysed the 5' RACE reads with MiXCR anew, one entry per CDR3 protein. The profile shows about 1 million distinct CDR3 sequences, under 45% of them singletons. V was trimmed by 2 bases and J by 6 bases, leaving 14 bases between them. CDR3 length equals 14 residues. CDR1 is MNHNS and CDR2 is SASEGT in the germline V gene. The study, taken as a whole, reports: Older age coincided with a roughly linear decline in TCR beta diversity per million T cells.

Worth noting for this clonotype: Its antigen remains unidentified.

V gene TRBV6-1 combines with J gene TRBJ2-7; possible D gene TRBD2, 6 bases. Specimen: blood. The TCR originated in a woman aged 55-70 years in good health. The CDR3 loop is CASSELVGGSEQYF. In DNA form, the CDR3 reads TGTGCCAGCAGTGAATTGGTGGGAGGCTCCGAGCAGTACTTC.